The rows below give T cell receptor beta chains drawn from one sample of a study of graft-versus-host responses after intestinal transplantation. What these receptors recognize is not known. Profiling relied on immunoSEQ multiplex PCR, and the TCRdb table lists in-frame clones only, not all of them. Here the sample spans tens of thousands of clones, over 85% being singletons. This specimen consisted of unstimulated CD8+ T cells sorted from spleen or lymph node cells, obtained before intestinal transplant. The receptors come from a human donor who received an intestinal transplant. Each CDR3 is given with its conserved first and last residue. D genes are given only for firm matches.

CDR3aa: CSVDWDSEETQYF
CDR3nt: TGCAGCGTTGACTGGGACAGCGAAGAGACCCAGTACTTC
j_gene: TRBJ2-5
d_gene: TRBD1
v_gene: TRBV29-1

CDR3aa: CASSSFAGYTF
CDR3nt: TGCGCCAGCAGCTCTTTTGCGGGCTACACCTTC
j_gene: TRBJ1-2
d_gene: .
v_gene: TRBV5-1

CDR3aa: CASSISFANIVGTSGHLQETQYF
CDR3nt: TGTGCCAGTAGTATTTCTTTCGCCAACATTGTGGGGACTAGCGGACACTTGCAAGAGACCCAGTACTTC
j_gene: TRBJ2-5
d_gene: TRBD2
v_gene: TRBV19

CDR3aa: CASKDRVGSPLHF
CDR3nt: TGTGCCAGTAAGGACAGGGTGGGATCACCCCTCCACTTT
j_gene: TRBJ1-6
d_gene: TRBD1
v_gene: TRBV14

CDR3aa: CASTSNRDMNTEAFF
CDR3nt: TGTGCCAGCACCAGCAACAGGGACATGAACACTGAAGCTTTCTTT
j_gene: TRBJ1-1
d_gene: .
v_gene: TRBV5-6

CDR3aa: CASRWTESTSGRAGEQFF
CDR3nt: TGTGCCAGCCGTTGGACGGAATCGACTAGCGGGAGGGCTGGTGAGCAGTTCTTC
j_gene: TRBJ2-1
d_gene: TRBD2
v_gene: TRBV18

CDR3aa: CASSFRWTSDPDTQYF
CDR3nt: TGTGCCAGCAGCTTCCGCTGGACTAGCGACCCAGATACGCAGTATTTT
j_gene: TRBJ2-3
d_gene: TRBD2
v_gene: TRBV9

CDR3aa: CASSPTSGRRDEQFF
CDR3nt: TGTGCCAGCAGCCCGACTAGCGGGAGAAGAGATGAGCAGTTCTTC
j_gene: TRBJ2-1
d_gene: TRBD2
v_gene: TRBV7-3

CDR3aa: CASSFRDVTDTQYF
CDR3nt: TGTGCCAGCAGCTTCCGGGACGTCACAGATACGCAGTATTTT
j_gene: TRBJ2-3
d_gene: .
v_gene: TRBV5-5

CDR3aa: CATSGGISNEQYF
CDR3nt: TGTGCCACCTCCGGCGGGATTTCCAACGAGCAGTACTTC
j_gene: TRBJ2-7
d_gene: .
v_gene: TRBV11-2

CDR3aa: CASSQGTGGDLPQHF
CDR3nt: TGCGCCAGCAGCCAAGGGACAGGGGGAGATCTGCCCCAGCATTTT
j_gene: TRBJ1-5
d_gene: TRBD1
v_gene: TRBV4-1

CDR3aa: CASSQDVQGKRDSNQPQHF
CDR3nt: TGTGCCAGCAGCCAAGATGTACAGGGAAAGCGCGATAGCAATCAGCCCCAGCATTTT
j_gene: TRBJ1-5
d_gene: .
v_gene: TRBV4-2

CDR3aa: CATSSLEMGDGNTEAFF
CDR3nt: TGTGCCACCAGCAGTCTAGAGATGGGGGATGGGAACACTGAAGCTTTCTTT
j_gene: TRBJ1-1
d_gene: .
v_gene: TRBV15

CDR3aa: CASSEGGLPYEQYF
CDR3nt: TGCGCCAGCAGTGAGGGGGGACTCCCCTACGAGCAGTACTTC
j_gene: TRBJ2-7
d_gene: .
v_gene: TRBV10-2

CDR3aa: CASSDRGSSGRDEQFF
CDR3nt: TGTGCCAGCAGTGACCGGGGGAGCAGCGGGAGGGACGAGCAGTTCTTC
j_gene: TRBJ2-1
d_gene: TRBD2
v_gene: TRBV2

CDR3aa: CASSYAQGSTEAFF
CDR3nt: TGTGCCAGCAGTTACGCACAGGGAAGCACTGAAGCTTTCTTT
j_gene: TRBJ1-1
d_gene: .
v_gene: TRBV2

CDR3aa: CASRTGSSPLHF
CDR3nt: TGTGCCAGCAGGACAGGGAGTTCACCCCTCCACTTT
j_gene: TRBJ1-6
d_gene: TRBD1
v_gene: TRBV27

CDR3aa: CSVVGPTGSPYEQYF
CDR3nt: TGCAGCGTTGTTGGTCCGACAGGGAGTCCCTACGAGCAGTACTTC
j_gene: TRBJ2-7
d_gene: TRBD1
v_gene: TRBV29-1

CDR3aa: CASSLDRAALHF
CDR3nt: TGTGCCAGCAGCTTAGACAGGGCAGCCCTCCACTTT
j_gene: TRBJ1-6
d_gene: .
v_gene: TRBV11-2

CDR3aa: CASSIGISYEQYF
CDR3nt: TGTGCCAGTAGTATCGGCATTTCCTACGAGCAGTACTTC
j_gene: TRBJ2-7
d_gene: .
v_gene: TRBV19

CDR3aa: CASSSRDEQYF
CDR3nt: TGTGCCAGCAGCTCCCGTGACGAGCAGTACTTC
j_gene: TRBJ2-7
d_gene: .
v_gene: TRBV7-8

CDR3aa: CASSSLAVQETQYF
CDR3nt: TGCGCCAGCAGTAGTTTAGCGGTCCAAGAGACCCAGTACTTC
j_gene: TRBJ2-5
d_gene: .
v_gene: TRBV10-2

CDR3aa: CASSSRVPRQFF
CDR3nt: TGTGCCAGCAGCTCCCGGGTCCCTAGGCAGTTCTTC
j_gene: TRBJ2-1
d_gene: .
v_gene: TRBV13

CDR3aa: CATSSGRTGSYGNTIYF
CDR3nt: TGTGCCACCAGCAGCGGTAGGACAGGTTCATATGGAAACACCATATATTTT
j_gene: TRBJ1-3
d_gene: TRBD1
v_gene: TRBV15

CDR3aa: CASSDVGDEQYF
CDR3nt: TGTGCCAGCAGCGATGTCGGGGACGAGCAGTACTTC
j_gene: TRBJ2-7
d_gene: .
v_gene: TRBV9

CDR3aa: CASSQLHGYTEAFF
CDR3nt: TGTGCCAGCTCACAGTTACATGGGTACACTGAAGCTTTCTTT
j_gene: TRBJ1-1
d_gene: .
v_gene: TRBV18

CDR3aa: CASSVDGTGNEKLFF
CDR3nt: TGTGCCAGCAGCGTCGACGGAACGGGGAATGAAAAACTGTTTTTT
j_gene: TRBJ1-4
d_gene: .
v_gene: TRBV9

CDR3aa: CASGHGGQPQHF
CDR3nt: TGTGCCAGCGGCCATGGGGGCCAGCCCCAGCATTTT
j_gene: TRBJ1-5
d_gene: .
v_gene: TRBV27

CDR3aa: CATSRARDTYSGANVLTF
CDR3nt: TGTGCCACCAGCAGAGCCCGGGACACGTACTCTGGGGCCAACGTCCTGACTTTC
j_gene: TRBJ2-6
d_gene: .
v_gene: TRBV15

CDR3aa: CASYGMIQTTYEQYF
CDR3nt: TGTGCCAGCTACGGGATGATACAAACTACCTACGAGCAGTACTTC
j_gene: TRBJ2-7
d_gene: .
v_gene: TRBV2

CDR3aa: CASTLGGAMNTEAFF
CDR3nt: TGTGCCAGCACGTTGGGAGGGGCCATGAACACTGAAGCTTTCTTT
j_gene: TRBJ1-1
d_gene: .
v_gene: TRBV6-5